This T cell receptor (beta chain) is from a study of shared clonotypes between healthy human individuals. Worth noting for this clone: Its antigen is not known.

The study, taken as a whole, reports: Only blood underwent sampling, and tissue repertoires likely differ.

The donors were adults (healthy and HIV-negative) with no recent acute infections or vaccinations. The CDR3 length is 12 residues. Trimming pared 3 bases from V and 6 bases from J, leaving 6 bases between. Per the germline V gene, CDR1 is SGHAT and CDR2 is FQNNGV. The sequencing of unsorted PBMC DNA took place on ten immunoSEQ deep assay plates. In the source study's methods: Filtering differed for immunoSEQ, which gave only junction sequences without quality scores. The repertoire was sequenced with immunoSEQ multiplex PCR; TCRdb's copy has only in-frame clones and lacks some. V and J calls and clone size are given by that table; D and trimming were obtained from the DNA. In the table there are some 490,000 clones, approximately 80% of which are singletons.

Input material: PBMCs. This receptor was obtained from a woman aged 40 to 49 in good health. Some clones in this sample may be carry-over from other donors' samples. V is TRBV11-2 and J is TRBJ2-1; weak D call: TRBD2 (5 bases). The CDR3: CASSLAGNEQFF. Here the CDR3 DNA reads TGTGCCAGCAGCTTGGCGGGCAATGAGCAGTTCTTC. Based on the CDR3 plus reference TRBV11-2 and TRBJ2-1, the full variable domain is EAGVAQSPRYKIIEKRQSVAFWCNPISGHATLYWYQQILGQGPKLLIQFQNNGVVDDSQLPKDRFSAERLKGVDSTLKIQPAKLEDSAVYLCASSLAGNEQFFGPGTRLTVL.